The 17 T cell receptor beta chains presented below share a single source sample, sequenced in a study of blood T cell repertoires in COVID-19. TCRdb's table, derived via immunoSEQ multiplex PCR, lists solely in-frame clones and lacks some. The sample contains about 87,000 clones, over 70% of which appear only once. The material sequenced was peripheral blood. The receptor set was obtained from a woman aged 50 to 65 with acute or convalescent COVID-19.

CDR3 nucleotides: TGCGCCAGCAGCCAAAGGCAGGCTAGCACAGATACGCAGTATTTT. This sequence encodes CASSQRQASTDTQYF. V usage is TRBV4-3 and J usage is TRBJ2-3; no clear D. Trimming removed 2 bases from V and 0 bases from J, with 9 bases in between. This CDR3 comprises 15 residues. Germline CDR1 and CDR2: LGHNA and YSLEER.

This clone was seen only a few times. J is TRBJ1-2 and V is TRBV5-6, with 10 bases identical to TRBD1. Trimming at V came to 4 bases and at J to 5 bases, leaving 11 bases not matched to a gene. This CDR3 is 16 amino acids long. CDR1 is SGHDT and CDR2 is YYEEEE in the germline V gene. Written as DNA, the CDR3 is TGTGCCAGCAGCCTAGGGACAGGGGTTAACCGTTATGGCTACACCTTC. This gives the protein CASSLGTGVNRYGYTF.

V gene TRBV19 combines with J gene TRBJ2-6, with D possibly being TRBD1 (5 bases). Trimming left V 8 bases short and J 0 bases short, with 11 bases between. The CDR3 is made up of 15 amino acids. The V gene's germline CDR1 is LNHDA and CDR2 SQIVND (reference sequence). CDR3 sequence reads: CASVDRFSGANVLTF. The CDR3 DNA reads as TGTGCCAGTGTCGACAGATTCTCTGGGGCCAACGTCCTGACTTTC. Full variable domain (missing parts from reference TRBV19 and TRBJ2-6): DGGITQSPKYLFRKEGQNVTLSCEQNLNHDAMYWYRQDPGQGLRLIYYSQIVNDFQKGDIAEGYSVSREKKESFPLTVTSAQKNPTAFYLCASVDRFSGANVLTFGAGSRLTVL.

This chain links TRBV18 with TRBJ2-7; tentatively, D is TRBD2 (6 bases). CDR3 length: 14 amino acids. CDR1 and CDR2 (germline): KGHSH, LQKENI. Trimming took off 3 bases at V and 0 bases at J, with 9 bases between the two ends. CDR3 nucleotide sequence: TGTGCCAGCTCACCCCGGGGGTCCTCCTACGAGCAGTACTTC. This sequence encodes CASSPRGSSYEQYF.

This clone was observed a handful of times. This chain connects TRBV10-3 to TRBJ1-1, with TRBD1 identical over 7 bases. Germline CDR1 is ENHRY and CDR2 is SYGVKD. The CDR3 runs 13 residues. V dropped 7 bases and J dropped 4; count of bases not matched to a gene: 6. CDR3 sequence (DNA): TGTGCCATCAAGGCGGGACAGCCCACTGAAGCTTTCTTT. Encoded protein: CAIKAGQPTEAFF.

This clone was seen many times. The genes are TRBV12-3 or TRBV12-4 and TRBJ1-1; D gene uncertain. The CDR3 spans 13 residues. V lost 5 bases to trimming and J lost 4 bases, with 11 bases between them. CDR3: CASSPQEGTEAFF. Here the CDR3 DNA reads TGTGCCAGCAGTCCCCAGGAAGGCACTGAAGCTTTCTTT.

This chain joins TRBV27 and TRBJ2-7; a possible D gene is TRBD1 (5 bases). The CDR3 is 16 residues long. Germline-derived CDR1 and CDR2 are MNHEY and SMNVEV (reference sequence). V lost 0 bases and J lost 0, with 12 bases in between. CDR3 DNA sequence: TGTGCCAGCAGTTTATCGAGTCAGGGCGGCTCCTACGAGCAGTACTTC. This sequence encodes CASSLSSQGGSYEQYF.

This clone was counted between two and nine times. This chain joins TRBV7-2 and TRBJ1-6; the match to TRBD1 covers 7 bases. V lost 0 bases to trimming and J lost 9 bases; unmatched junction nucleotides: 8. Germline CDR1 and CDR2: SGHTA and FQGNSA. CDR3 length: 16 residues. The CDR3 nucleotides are TGTGCCAGCAGCTTAGCGCTAGGGGGCAGGGCTTCACCCCTCCACTTT. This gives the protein CASSLALGGRASPLHF.

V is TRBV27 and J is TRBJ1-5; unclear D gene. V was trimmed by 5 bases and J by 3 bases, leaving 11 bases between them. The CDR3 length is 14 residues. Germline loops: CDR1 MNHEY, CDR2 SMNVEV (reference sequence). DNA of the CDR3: TGTGCCAGCAGTCGTAGAATTGACAATCAGCCCCAGCATTTT. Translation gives CASSRRIDNQPQHF.

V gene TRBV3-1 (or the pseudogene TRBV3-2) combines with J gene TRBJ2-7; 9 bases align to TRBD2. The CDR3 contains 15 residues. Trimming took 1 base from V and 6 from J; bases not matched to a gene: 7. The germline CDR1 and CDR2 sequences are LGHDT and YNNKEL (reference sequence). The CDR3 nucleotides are TGTGCCAGCAGCCAAGCTCCAGCGGGGGGAGGCGAGCAGTACTTC. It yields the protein CASSQAPAGGGEQYF.

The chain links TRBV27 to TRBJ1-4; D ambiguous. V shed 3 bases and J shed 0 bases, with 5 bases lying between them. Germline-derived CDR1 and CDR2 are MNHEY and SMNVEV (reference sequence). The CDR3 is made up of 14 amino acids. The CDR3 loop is CASSFQATNEKLFF. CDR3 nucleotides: TGTGCCAGCAGTTTTCAGGCAACTAATGAAAAACTGTTTTTT.

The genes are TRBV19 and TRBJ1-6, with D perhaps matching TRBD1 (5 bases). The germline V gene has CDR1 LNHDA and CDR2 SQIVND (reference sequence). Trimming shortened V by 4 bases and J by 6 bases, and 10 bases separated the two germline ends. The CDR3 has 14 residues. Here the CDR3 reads CASSTDTVNSPLHF. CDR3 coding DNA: TGTGCCAGTAGTACGGACACAGTTAATTCACCCCTCCACTTT.

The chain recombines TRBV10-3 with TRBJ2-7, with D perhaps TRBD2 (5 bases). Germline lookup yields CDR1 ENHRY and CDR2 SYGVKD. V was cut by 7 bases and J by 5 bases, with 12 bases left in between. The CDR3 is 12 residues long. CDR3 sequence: CAINRGADEQYF. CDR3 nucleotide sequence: TGTGCCATCAATCGGGGAGCCGACGAGCAGTACTTC.

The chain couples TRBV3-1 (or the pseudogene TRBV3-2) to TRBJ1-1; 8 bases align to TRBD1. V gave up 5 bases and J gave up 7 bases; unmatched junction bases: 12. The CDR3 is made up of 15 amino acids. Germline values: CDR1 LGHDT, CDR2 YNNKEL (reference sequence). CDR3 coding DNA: TGTGCCAGCAGCGAGCCGGGACAGGAAAAGGGTGAAGCTTTCTTT. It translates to CASSEPGQEKGEAFF.

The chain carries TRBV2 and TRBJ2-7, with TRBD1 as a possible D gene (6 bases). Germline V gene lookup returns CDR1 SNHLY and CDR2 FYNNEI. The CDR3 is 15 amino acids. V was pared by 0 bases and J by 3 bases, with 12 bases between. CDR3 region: CASSEARRGCYEQYF. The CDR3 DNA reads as TGTGCCAGCAGTGAAGCGCGCAGGGGCTGCTACGAGCAGTACTTC.

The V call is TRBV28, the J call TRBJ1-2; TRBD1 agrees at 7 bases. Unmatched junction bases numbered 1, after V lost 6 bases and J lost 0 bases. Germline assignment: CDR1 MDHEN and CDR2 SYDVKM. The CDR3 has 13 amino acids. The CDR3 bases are TGTGCCAGCAGCACAGGGGCTAACTATGGCTACACCTTC. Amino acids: CASSTGANYGYTF.

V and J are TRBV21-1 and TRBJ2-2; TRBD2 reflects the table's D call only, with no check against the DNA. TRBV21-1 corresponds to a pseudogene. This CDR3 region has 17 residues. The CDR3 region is CASSKRNKNPSGGELFF. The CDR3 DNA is TGTGCCAGCAGCAAAAGGAACAAAAACCCTTCGGGCGGGGAGCTGTTTTTT.